This T cell receptor beta chain appears in the sequencing data of a study of blood T cell repertoires in COVID-19. The CDR3 extends over 12 amino acids. V was clipped by 4 bases and J by 9 bases, with 7 bases between them. Per the germline V gene, CDR1 is KGHSH and CDR2 is LQKENI. Profiling relied on immunoSEQ multiplex PCR, and the TCRdb table lists in-frame clones only, not all of them. The sample has about 220,000 clones, about 83% seen once; the top ten hold approximately 4%. This receptor was identified in a woman in her thirties or forties who had been exposed to COVID-19. Sequencing was carried out using PBMCs or T cells enriched from blood (not recorded which). The genes are TRBV18 and TRBJ1-6; D is unresolved. Here the CDR3 DNA reads TGTGCCAGCTCACGTGGACTTTCACCCCTCCACTTT. This codes for CASSRGLSPLHF.